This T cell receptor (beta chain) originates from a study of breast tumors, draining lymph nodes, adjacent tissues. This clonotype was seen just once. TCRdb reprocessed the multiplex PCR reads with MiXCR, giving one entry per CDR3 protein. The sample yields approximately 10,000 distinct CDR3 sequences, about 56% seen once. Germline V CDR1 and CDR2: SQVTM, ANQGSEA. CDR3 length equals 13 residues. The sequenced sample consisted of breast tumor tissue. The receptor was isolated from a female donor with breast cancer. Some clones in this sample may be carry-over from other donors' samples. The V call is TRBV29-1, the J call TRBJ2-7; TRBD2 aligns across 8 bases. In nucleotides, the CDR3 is TGCAGTGCCTCGGGGGGGGGTTCCTACGAGCAGTACTTC. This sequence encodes CSASGGGSYEQYF.